This entry describes one T cell receptor beta chain. This record comes from a study of T cell responses to AZD1222 COVID-19 vaccine. Pooled in the analysis were second doses at about 4 or about 12 weeks. V lost 3 bases and J lost 4; bases outside the gene matches: 9. CDR3 length: 16 amino acids. CDR1 and CDR2 from the germline V gene are SNHLY and FYNNEI. Generated by immunoSEQ multiplex PCR, the TCRdb table keeps only in-frame clones and is missing some. The data hold about 120,000 clones, with roughly 92% observed a single time. The specimen was peripheral blood, collected 28 days after the second AZD1222 dose. The chain couples TRBV2 to TRBJ2-7; 10 nucleotides line up with TRBD2. The clonotype comes from an adult who received the AZD1222 COVID-19 vaccine. CDR3 in amino acids: CASSDGLAGVLYEQYF. The DNA of the CDR3 is TGTGCCAGCAGTGATGGTCTAGCGGGAGTATTGTACGAGCAGTACTTC.